Listed here are 8 T cell receptor beta chains from one sample, sequenced in a study of blood T cell repertoires in COVID-19. TCRdb keeps only in-frame clones here, not all; method: immunoSEQ multiplex PCR. Of 150,000 to 200,000 clones in the sample, about 83% were seen once. Sequencing was done on a sample of PBMCs or T cells enriched from blood (not recorded which). Source of these receptors: a woman in her twenties or thirties who had been exposed to COVID-19.

The chain employs TRBV6-6 and TRBJ1-1; perhaps TRBD1 as D (5 bases). Trimming removed 8 bases from V and 2 bases from J, with 15 bases in between. Germline V gene lookup returns CDR1 MNHNY and CDR2 SVGAGI (reference sequence). The CDR3 sequence is 14 residues long. The CDR3 reads CASATTGDNTEAFF. The CDR3 DNA reads as TGTGCCAGCGCCACCACAGGTGACAACACTGAAGCTTTCTTT.

V gene TRBV5-1 combines with J gene TRBJ2-3; 11 bases agree with TRBD2. This CDR3 is 17 amino acids long. Germline values: CDR1 SGHRS, CDR2 YFSETQ. V was clipped by 1 base and J by 0 bases; unmatched bases: 4. This CDR3 is CASSLLGTSGSTDTQYF. CDR3 DNA: TGCGCCAGCAGCTTGTTAGGGACTAGCGGAAGCACAGATACGCAGTATTTT.

Comment on this clone: One end of the junction does not line up with germline, which may come from a read error. The genes are TRBV12-3 or TRBV12-4 and TRBJ1-1; no definite D call. This CDR3 has 11 amino acids. This CDR3 reads CASSSASRLRF. CDR3 DNA sequence: TGTGCCAGCAGTTCCGCCTCGAGGTTGAGGTTT.

The chain has TRBV10-1 and TRBJ1-1; TRBD1 is a possible D gene (5 bases). In germline, CDR1 is WNHNN, CDR2 SYGVQD (reference sequence). The CDR3 runs to 13 residues. With 5 bases removed from V and 4 bases from J, the gap between germline ends came to 11 bases. CDR3 amino acids: CASSLERGTEAFF. The CDR3 coding sequence is TGCGCCAGCAGTCTGGAAAGGGGCACTGAAGCTTTCTTT.

The genes are TRBV5-1 and TRBJ1-5; no definite D call. The CDR3 spans 15 residues. The germline V gene encodes CDR1 SGHRS and CDR2 YFSETQ. The germline V and J ends were trimmed by 0 bases and 4 bases, with 11 bases remaining between them. CDR3 sequence (DNA): TGCGCCAGCAGCTTGGACAGTGGAAGTAATCAGCCCCAGCATTTT. As protein: CASSLDSGSNQPQHF.

The V gene is TRBV6-5, the J gene TRBJ1-5; 7 nucleotides align to TRBD1. The CDR3 is 14 amino acids. V was pared by 5 bases and J by 7 bases, with 8 bases of the junction left unmatched. CDR1 and CDR2 (germline): MNHEY, SVGAGI. CDR3 in DNA: TGTGCCAGCAGTAACAGGGGCTCCTCCCAGCCCCAGCATTTT. It encodes CASSNRGSSQPQHF.

The gene calls are TRBV5-5 and TRBJ2-5, with 7 bases matching TRBD2. V lost 2 bases to trimming and J lost 2 bases; unmatched junction nucleotides: 6. The CDR3 is 15 amino acids. Germline assignment: CDR1 SGHKS and CDR2 YYEKEE (reference sequence). The CDR3 sequence: CASSLSLAVQETQYF. The CDR3 region has the DNA TGTGCCAGCAGCTTATCGCTAGCGGTACAAGAGACCCAGTACTTC.

V is TRBV5-6 and J is TRBJ1-1; no definite D call. This CDR3 spans 15 amino acids. Trimming took 3 bases from V and 5 from J, leaving 17 bases between them. CDR1 is SGHDT, CDR2 YYEEEE, per germline. For the CDR3, the DNA is TGTGCCAGCAGCTCCTTCCTCGGAGGCGGGACTGAAGCTTTCTTT. Translated: CASSSFLGGGTEAFF. The variable domain in full, completed from reference TRBV5-6 and TRBJ1-1, reads DAGVTQSPTHLIKTRGQQVTLRCSPKSGHDTVSWYQQALGQGPQFIFQYYEEEERQRGNFPDRFSGHQFPNYSSELNVNALLLGDSALYLCASSSFLGGGTEAFFGQGTRLTVV.